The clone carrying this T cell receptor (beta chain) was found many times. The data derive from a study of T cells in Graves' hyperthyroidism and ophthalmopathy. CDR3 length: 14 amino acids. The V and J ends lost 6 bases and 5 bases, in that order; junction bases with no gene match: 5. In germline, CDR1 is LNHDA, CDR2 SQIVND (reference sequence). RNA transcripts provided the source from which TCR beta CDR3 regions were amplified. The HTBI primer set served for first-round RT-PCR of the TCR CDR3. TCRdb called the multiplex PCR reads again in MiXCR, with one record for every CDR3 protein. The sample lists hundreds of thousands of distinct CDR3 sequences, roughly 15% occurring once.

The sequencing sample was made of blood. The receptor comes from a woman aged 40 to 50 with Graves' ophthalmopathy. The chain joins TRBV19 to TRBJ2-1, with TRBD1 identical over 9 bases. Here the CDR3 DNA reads TGTGCCAGTAGCCGGACAGGGGTCGACAATGAGCAGTTCTTC. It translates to CASSRTGVDNEQFF.